What follows are 24 T cell receptor beta chains derived from one specimen sequenced in a study of T cell repertoires in cytomegalovirus infection. TCRdb recomputed calls from the reads with MiXCR, one row per CDR3 protein. The sample lists 350,000 to 500,000 distinct CDR3 sequences, approximately 30% seen once, with about an eighth in the top ten. Material: PBMCs. The receptors originated from a human donor in good health (CMV status not recorded). Some clones in this sample may be carry-over from other donors' samples.

There are a few counts of this clonotype. The chain employs TRBV9 and TRBJ1-5; 8 bases line up with TRBD1. The CDR3 is 14 amino acids. The germline CDR1 and CDR2 sequences are SGDLS and YYNGEE. V shed 3 bases and J 5 bases; nucleotides not matched to a gene: 4. The CDR3 DNA reads TGTGCCAGCAGCGCGGACAGGGCTTATCAGCCCCAGCATTTT. Protein product: CASSADRAYQPQHF. Filled out from reference TRBV9 and TRBJ1-5, the complete variable domain reads DSGVTQTPKHLITATGQRVTLRCSPRSGDLSVYWYQQSLDQGLQFLIQYYNGEERAKGNILERFSAQQFPDLHSELNLSSLELGDSALYFCASSADRAYQPQHFGDGTRLSIL.

This clonotype occurred many times. The germline gene is not matched at one end of the junction; a read error may be the cause. The chain has TRBV7-2 and TRBJ2-1; TRBD1 or TRBD2 may be the D gene (5 bases each). Germline CDR1 SGHTA, CDR2 FQGNSA. This CDR3 has 12 residues. This CDR3 reads CASSTGTHDQFF. DNA of the CDR3: TGTGCCAGCAGCACCGGGACCCATGATCAGTTCTTC.

This clonotype was recorded a few times. The chain recombines TRBV2 with TRBJ2-1; D not resolved. V was trimmed by 8 bases and J by 6 bases, leaving 5 bases between them. CDR1 and CDR2 (germline): SNHLY, FYNNEI. The CDR3 is 10 amino acids. The DNA for the CDR3 is TGTGCCAGCTCCACCAATGAGCAGTTCTTC. Translation: CASSTNEQFF.

The sample holds many counts of this clonotype. The V and J genes are TRBV12-3 or TRBV12-4 and TRBJ1-5, with unresolved D. This CDR3 has 13 amino acids. Between the trimmed V and J ends, which lost 5 bases and 10 bases, there was a span of 15 bases. As DNA, the CDR3 is TGTGCCAGCAGTCCCCGGTCCGTCGAACCCCAGCATTTT. Amino acids: CASSPRSVEPQHF.

The chain employs TRBV29-1 and TRBJ2-5; no firm D call. Trimming removed 3 bases at V and 0 bases at J, with 26 bases between. Germline values: CDR1 SQVTM, CDR2 ANQGSEA. CDR3 length: 19 residues. The CDR3 nucleotides are TGCAGCGTTGAGCTCACCAACCCTTTCCCCCCGACGTACCAAGAGACCCAGTACTTC. It translates to CSVELTNPFPPTYQETQYF.

In the case of this clonotype: At one end the junction does not follow the germline gene, possibly because of a read error. V is TRBV18 and J is TRBJ1-4; D is ambiguous. Germline assignment: CDR1 KGHSH and CDR2 LQKENI. The CDR3 spans 15 residues. The CDR3 DNA follows: TGTGCCAGCTCACCCCAGCGGAATCTTAATGAAAAACGGTTTTTT. This encodes CASSPQRNLNEKRFF. Filled out from reference TRBV18 and TRBJ1-4, the complete variable domain reads NAGVMQNPRHLVRRRGQEARLRCSPMKGHSHVYWYRQLPEEGLKFMVYLQKENIIDESGMPKERFSAEFPKEGPSILRIQQVVRGDSAAYFCASSPQRNLNEKRFFGSGTQLSVL.

This chain joins TRBV7-9 and TRBJ2-7, with D perhaps matching TRBD1 (6 bases). Trimming pared 5 bases from V and 6 bases from J, leaving 17 bases between. CDR1 is SEHNR, CDR2 FQNEAQ, per germline (reference sequence). The CDR3 covers 14 residues. The CDR3: CASSRDTGPREQYF. The CDR3 nucleotides read TGTGCCAGCAGCCGGGACACGGGCCCACGCGAGCAGTACTTC.

This clonotype was detected a few times. The chain couples TRBV6-1 to TRBJ2-6; 7 bases are a match to TRBD1. The CDR3 has 16 amino acids. The V gene's germline CDR1 is MNHNS and CDR2 SASEGT. V gave up 4 bases and J gave up 1 base; unmatched junction bases: 4. The CDR3 nucleotides read TGTGCCAGCAGTGGCAAGACAGGGTCTGGGGCCAACGTCCTGACTTTC. This codes for CASSGKTGSGANVLTF.

Here the CDR3 DNA reads TGTGCCAGCAGTTCCCCGCTGGATACGCAGTATTTT. Its translation: CASSSPLDTQYF. The chain couples TRBV27 to TRBJ2-3, with D unclear. The CDR3 totals 12 residues. Germline V gives CDR1 MNHEY, CDR2 SMNVEV (reference sequence). V lost 4 bases and J lost 6, with 8 bases in between.

The rearrangement links TRBV6-1 to TRBJ1-3; D remains unclear. The germline gives CDR1 MNHNS, CDR2 SASEGT. The CDR3 loop spans 15 amino acids. Trimming removed 2 bases from V and 0 bases from J, with 8 bases in between. CDR3 DNA: TGTGCCAGCAGTGAATCGGTTTTCTCTGGAAACACCATATATTTT. Its translation: CASSESVFSGNTIYF.

This clonotype was observed a few times. The chain couples TRBV4-1 to TRBJ1-1; D gene ambiguous. The germline V gene has CDR1 MGHRA and CDR2 YSYEKL. The CDR3 has 12 amino acids. The germline V and J ends were trimmed by 4 bases and 12 bases, with 15 bases remaining between them. The CDR3 reads CASSPTTAATFF. CDR3 in DNA: TGCGCCAGCAGCCCAACAACTGCGGCCACTTTCTTT.

In this sample, this clonotype turned up many times. DNA of the CDR3: TGTGCCAGCAGCTTAAGTTGGCTTACTAACTATGGCTACACCTTC. Translating gives CASSLSWLTNYGYTF. The chain is built from TRBV7-2 and TRBJ1-2; D uncertain. The germline gives CDR1 SGHTA, CDR2 FQGNSA. The CDR3 length is 15 residues. The V gene lost 2 bases and the J gene lost 0 bases, with 10 bases spanning the gap.

This clonotype was observed at least ten times. This chain links TRBV7-9 with TRBJ1-1; no definite D call. Germline V gene sequence: CDR1 SEHNR, CDR2 FQNEAQ (reference sequence). This CDR3 is built from 13 residues. Trimming stripped 3 bases from V and 7 bases from J, with 12 bases between. The CDR3 loop is CASSFTAKYEAFF. CDR3 coding DNA: TGTGCCAGCAGCTTTACAGCTAAATATGAAGCTTTCTTT.

This clonotype was observed a handful of times. The rearrangement links TRBV19 to TRBJ2-7; D is unresolved. V gave up 8 bases and J gave up 4 bases, with 12 bases separating them. Germline values: CDR1 LNHDA, CDR2 SQIVND (reference sequence). CDR3 length equals 12 residues. The CDR3 DNA is TGTGCCAGTGGTCGAGACGTGTACGAGCAGTACTTC. This encodes CASGRDVYEQYF.

The chain is built from TRBV5-1 and TRBJ2-5, with no clear D. Germline V lookup: CDR1 SGHRS, CDR2 YFSETQ. This CDR3 is 14 amino acids long. Trimming shortened V by 5 bases and J by 2 bases, and 13 bases separated the two germline ends. The CDR3 reads CASRAEPLQETQYF. Written as DNA, the CDR3 is TGCGCCAGCAGGGCAGAACCTTTACAAGAGACCCAGTACTTC. Supplemented by reference TRBV5-1 and TRBJ2-5, the full variable domain reads KAGVTQTPRYLIKTRGQQVTLSCSPISGHRSVSWYQQTPGQGLQFLFEYFSETQRNKGNFPGRFSGRQFSNSRSEMNVSTLELGDSALYLCASRAEPLQETQYFGPGTRLLVL.

This clonotype was counted a few times. This chain links TRBV7-6 with TRBJ2-2; D uncertain. The CDR3 extends over 12 amino acids. The V and J ends lost 8 bases and 6 bases respectively, with 10 bases between them. Per the germline V gene, CDR1 is SGHVS and CDR2 is FNYEAQ. For the CDR3, the DNA is TGTGCCAGCGGATTTGATCCCGGGGAGCTGTTTTTT. Protein product: CASGFDPGELFF.

J is TRBJ2-1 and V is TRBV5-1, with 7 bases lining up with TRBD1. Germline CDR1 and CDR2: SGHRS and YFSETQ. Losses at the gene ends were 3 bases for V and 3 bases for J; bases not matched to a gene: 6. The CDR3 is 15 residues long. In nucleotides, the CDR3 is TGCGCCAGCAGCTCTGGAGACAGGGACTACAATGAGCAGTTCTTC. Its translation: CASSSGDRDYNEQFF.

This rearrangement joins TRBV28 to TRBJ2-1; TRBD2 matches at 12 bases. Germline lookup yields CDR1 MDHEN and CDR2 SYDVKM. V trimming: 6 bases; J trimming: 4 bases; junction bases outside the gene matches: 13. This CDR3 comprises 18 residues. The CDR3 here is CASREGTSGRKSYNEQFF. The CDR3 region has the DNA TGTGCCAGCAGGGAAGGGACTAGCGGGCGGAAAAGTTACAATGAGCAGTTCTTC.

This chain connects TRBV4-2 to TRBJ2-7, with D perhaps given as TRBD1 or TRBD2 (6 bases each). The germline V gene encodes CDR1 LGHNA and CDR2 YNFKEQ. The CDR3 extends over 14 amino acids. Trimming left V 1 base short and J 3 bases short, with 10 bases between. The CDR3 reads CASSQGGANYEQYF. CDR3 nucleotides: TGTGCCAGCAGCCAAGGGGGGGCGAACTACGAGCAGTACTTC.

The sample holds a few counts of this clonotype. The CDR3 loop is CSARRRVHTDTQYF. CDR3 in DNA: TGCAGTGCTAGACGCAGGGTCCACACAGATACGCAGTATTTT. V usage is TRBV20-1 and J usage is TRBJ2-3; D is possibly TRBD1 (5 bases). Germline V gives CDR1 DFQATT, CDR2 SNEGSKA (reference sequence). CDR3 size: 14 residues. V lost 2 bases and J 2 bases, leaving 11 bases between the germline ends.

A word on this clonotype: A much larger clone lies a single base off, so this may be a read error. The CDR3 carries no conserved terminal phenylalanine or tryptophan, so it likely arises from a read error. The rearrangement joins TRBV29-1 to TRBJ1-1; unclear D gene. Germline loops: CDR1 SQVTM, CDR2 ANQGSEA. V was trimmed by 4 bases and J by 1 base, leaving 7 bases between them. This CDR3 is built from 12 residues. The CDR3 DNA follows: TGCAGCGTTGGTTGGGGGAACACTGAAGCTTTCATT. Amino acid sequence: CSVGWGNTEAFI.

This clonotype was detected a few times. The CDR3 protein is CASSQERGWGTSGGSYEQYF. For the CDR3, the DNA is TGCGCCAGCAGCCAAGAAAGGGGGTGGGGGACTAGCGGGGGATCCTACGAGCAGTACTTC. The rearrangement uses TRBV4-3 and TRBJ2-7; 14 nucleotides line up with TRBD2. CDR3 length: 20 amino acids. The germline gives CDR1 LGHNA, CDR2 YSLEER. The ends lost 0 bases at V and 1 base at J; junction bases unmatched: 11.

In its sample, this clonotype was seen a few times. The chain joins TRBV28 to TRBJ1-5; TRBD1 agrees at 9 bases. Germline trimming cut 9 bases from V and 4 bases from J; bases unmatched to any gene: 10. The CDR3 has 15 amino acids. Germline loops: CDR1 MDHEN, CDR2 SYDVKM. DNA for the CDR3: TGTGCCAGTGCAGAAACCGGGACAGGGAATCAGCCCCAGCATTTT. The encoded protein is CASAETGTGNQPQHF.

The chain combines TRBV30 with TRBJ2-1; TRBD1 matches at 7 bases. Trimming cost V 5 bases and J 2 bases; bases outside gene matches: 6. The germline CDR1 and CDR2 sequences are GTSNPN and SVGIG (reference sequence). CDR3 length: 14 residues. The CDR3 sequence is CAWEVTGTYNEQFF. In DNA form, the CDR3 reads TGTGCCTGGGAGGTGACAGGGACCTACAATGAGCAGTTCTTC.